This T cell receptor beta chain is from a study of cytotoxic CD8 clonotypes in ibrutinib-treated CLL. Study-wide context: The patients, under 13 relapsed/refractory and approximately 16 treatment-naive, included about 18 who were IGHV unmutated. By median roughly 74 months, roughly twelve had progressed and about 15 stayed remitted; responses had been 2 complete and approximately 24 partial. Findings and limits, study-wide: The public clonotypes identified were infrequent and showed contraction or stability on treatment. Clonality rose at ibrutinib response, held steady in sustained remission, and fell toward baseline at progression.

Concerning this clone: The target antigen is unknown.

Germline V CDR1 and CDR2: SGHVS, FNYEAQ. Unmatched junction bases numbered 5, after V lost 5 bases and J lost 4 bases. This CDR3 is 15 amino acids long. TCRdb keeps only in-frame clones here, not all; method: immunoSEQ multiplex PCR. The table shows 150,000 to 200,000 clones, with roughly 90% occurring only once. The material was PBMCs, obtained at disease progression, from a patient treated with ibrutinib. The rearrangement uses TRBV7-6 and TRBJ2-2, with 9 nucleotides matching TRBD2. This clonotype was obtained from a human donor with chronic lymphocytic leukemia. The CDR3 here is CASSPRGRGTGELFF. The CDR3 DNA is TGTGCCAGCAGCCCACGCGGGAGGGGCACCGGGGAGCTGTTTTTT.